The TCR beta chain described here comes from a study of blood T cell repertoires in COVID-19. Study background: Collection of acute and convalescent COVID-19 samples took place in the United States, Italy and Spain.

In the original analysis: Estimation of nucleated cell counts relied on the amplification of reference gene primers. The protocol was immunoSEQ multiplex PCR, while the TCRdb copy is restricted to in-frame clones and leaves out a portion. V, J and clone size reflect that table, while D and trimming were determined from the DNA. The data show 300,000 to 400,000 clones, around 91% seen once. CDR1 MGHRA and CDR2 YSYEKL come from the germline V gene. V was pared by 1 base and J by 5 bases, with 14 bases between. The CDR3 is made up of 15 amino acids. Sequencing was carried out using PBMCs or T cells enriched from blood (not recorded which). The chain joins TRBV4-1 to TRBJ1-1; D gene unclear. The TCR originated in a man aged 18-30 years who had recovered from COVID-19. CDR3 DNA sequence: TGCGCCAGCAGCCAAGTCCCGCGGGGAGATACTGAAGCTTTCTTT. Its protein product is CASSQVPRGDTEAFF.